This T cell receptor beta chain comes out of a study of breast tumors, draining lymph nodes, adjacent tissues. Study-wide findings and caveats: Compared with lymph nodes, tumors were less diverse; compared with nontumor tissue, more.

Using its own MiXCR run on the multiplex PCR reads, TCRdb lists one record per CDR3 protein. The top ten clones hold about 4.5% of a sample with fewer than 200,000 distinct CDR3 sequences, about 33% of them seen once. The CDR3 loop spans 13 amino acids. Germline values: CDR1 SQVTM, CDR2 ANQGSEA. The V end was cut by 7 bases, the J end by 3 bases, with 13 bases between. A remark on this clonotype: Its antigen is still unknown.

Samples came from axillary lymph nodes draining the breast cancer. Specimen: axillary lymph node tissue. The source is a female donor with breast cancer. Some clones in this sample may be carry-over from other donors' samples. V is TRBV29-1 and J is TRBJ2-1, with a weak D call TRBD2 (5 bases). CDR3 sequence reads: CSGEGSGYNEQFF. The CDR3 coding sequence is TGCAGCGGCGAAGGGAGTGGCTACAATGAGCAGTTCTTC.